A single sample is the source of the 31 T cell receptor beta chains below, sequenced in a study of T cell repertoires in cytomegalovirus infection. Each CDR3 protein is one row after TCRdb ran MiXCR on the reads. The repertoire holds more than 150,000 distinct CDR3 sequences, with roughly 27% as singletons. The sample comprised PBMCs. Receptors were obtained from a human donor in good health (CMV status not recorded). Some clones in this sample may be carry-over from other donors' samples.

The chain joins TRBV20-1 to TRBJ2-2, with D perhaps TRBD1 or TRBD2 (7 bases each). There are 14 residues in the CDR3. The germline gives CDR1 DFQATT, CDR2 SNEGSKA (reference sequence). V lost 5 bases and J lost 6, with 16 bases in between. CDR3 in amino acids: CSARSRGGPGELFF. The CDR3 bases are TGCAGTGCTCGCAGCAGGGGGGGCCCCGGGGAGCTGTTTTTT.

This clonotype was seen repeatedly, ten times or more. The chain uses TRBV12-3 or TRBV12-4 and TRBJ1-6, with 9 bases that match TRBD1. Trimming took 5 bases from V and 7 from J; bases not matched to a gene: 3. CDR3 size: 14 residues. CDR3 DNA: TGTGCCAGCAGTACGACAGGGGGAAATTCACCCCTCCACTTT. Residues: CASSTTGGNSPLHF.

The chain joins TRBV5-1 to TRBJ2-3, with 11 nucleotides matching TRBD2. The CDR3 spans 18 residues. Germline trimming cut 2 bases from V and 5 bases from J; bases unmatched to any gene: 13. From germline, CDR1 is SGHRS and CDR2 YFSETQ. CDR3 region: CASSFVNELAGVGDTQYF. CDR3 nucleotides: TGCGCCAGCAGCTTCGTAAACGAACTAGCGGGGGTTGGAGATACGCAGTATTTT.

V and J are TRBV29-1 and TRBJ1-2, with D perhaps matching TRBD1 (6 bases). The CDR3 covers 11 residues. Germline CDR1 reads SQVTM; CDR2 reads ANQGSEA. V was pared by 6 bases and J by 7 bases, with 12 bases between. The CDR3 sequence is CSVETGFGYTF. For the CDR3, the DNA is TGCAGCGTGGAAACAGGGTTTGGCTACACCTTC.

J is TRBJ1-6 and V is TRBV25-1; D uncertain. This CDR3 is 15 amino acids long. Germline assignment: CDR1 MGHDK and CDR2 SYGVNS. V was shortened by 3 bases and J by 0 bases, with 6 bases between the two germline ends. CDR3 bases: TGTGCCAGCAGTGACTCGAGCTCCTATAATTCACCCCTCCACTTT. Protein product: CASSDSSSYNSPLHF.

This clonotype is a singleton in its sample. The genes are TRBV23-1 and TRBJ2-3; D might be TRBD1 (5 bases). TRBV23-1 is classed as an ORF, of uncertain function. The CDR3 is 14 residues long. With 2 bases removed from V and 3 bases from J, the gap between germline ends came to 9 bases. CDR3 region: CASSQEWTTDTQYF. CDR3 DNA: TGCGCCAGCAGTCAAGAATGGACAACAGATACGCAGTATTTT.

The chain has TRBV15 and TRBJ1-2; D uncertain. This CDR3 has 15 amino acids. Trimming removed 5 bases from V and 8 bases from J, with 21 bases in between. The V gene's germline CDR1 is LNHNV and CDR2 YYDKDF (reference sequence). The CDR3 is CATSENRLARGGYTF. CDR3 DNA sequence: TGTGCCACCAGCGAAAACCGACTGGCGCGGGGAGGCTACACCTTC.

This clonotype was picked up a small number of times. The chain is built from TRBV7-8 and TRBJ1-2, with TRBD1 matching 9 bases. J gave up 6 bases and V 4 bases, and 6 bases lay outside the gene matches. Germline V gene data show CDR1 as SGHVS and CDR2 as FQNEAQ. The CDR3 extends over 14 amino acids. The CDR3 protein is CASSSSRDRDGYTF. The CDR3 nucleotides read TGTGCCAGCAGCTCATCCCGGGACAGGGATGGCTACACCTTC.

In its sample, this clonotype was seen many times. This chain links TRBV20-1 with TRBJ2-7; tentatively, D is TRBD2 (6 bases). Deletions cut 2 bases from V and 4 bases from J, with 9 bases between. The CDR3 has 12 residues. CDR1 DFQATT and CDR2 SNEGSKA come from the germline V gene (reference sequence). The CDR3 is CSARRLEYEQYF. CDR3 DNA: TGCAGTGCTAGACGACTAGAATACGAGCAGTACTTC.

This clonotype appeared many times. The chain joins TRBV7-8 to TRBJ2-3; 11 bases fit TRBD2. Germline CDR1 is SGHVS and CDR2 is FQNEAQ. V was pared by 4 bases and J by 4 bases, with 4 bases of the junction left unmatched. The CDR3 sequence is 15 residues long. The CDR3 loop is CASSSGTSGSDTQYF. Here the CDR3 DNA reads TGTGCCAGCAGCTCCGGGACTAGCGGTTCAGATACGCAGTATTTT.

This clonotype has just a few counts. This chain connects TRBV6-6 to TRBJ1-1; tentatively, D is TRBD1 (5 bases). Trimming stripped 4 bases from V and 1 base from J, with 19 bases between. The germline V gene encodes CDR1 MNHNY and CDR2 SVGAGI (reference sequence). The CDR3 consists of 17 residues. The CDR3 sequence is CASSWEVIGDSNTEAFF. CDR3 coding DNA: TGTGCCAGCAGTTGGGAGGTTATAGGGGATTCGAACACTGAAGCTTTCTTT.

This clonotype was observed a handful of times. V and J are TRBV4-3 and TRBJ1-2; D is unclear. Germline loops: CDR1 LGHNA, CDR2 YSLEER. This CDR3 has 14 amino acids. The V end lost 1 base, the J end lost 8 bases, and 14 bases lay between the germline ends. Here the CDR3 reads CASSQGLITGGYTF. CDR3 nucleotide sequence: TGCGCCAGCAGCCAAGGGTTAATCACGGGCGGCTACACCTTC.

This clonotype was seen only a few times. This chain connects TRBV15 to TRBJ1-4, with 7 bases lining up with TRBD1. The V and J ends lost 0 bases and 6 bases, in that order; junction bases with no gene match: 4. This CDR3 has 15 residues. Germline CDR1 and CDR2: LNHNV and YYDKDF (reference sequence). This chain's CDR3 is CATSRDLDRDEKLFF. The CDR3 bases are TGTGCCACCAGCAGAGATTTAGACAGGGATGAAAAACTGTTTTTT.

This clonotype was seen a handful of times. The CDR3 DNA sequence: TGTGCCAGTACAGACCGGGACAGGACCGTCTATAGCAATCAGCCCCAGCATTTT. Translated: CASTDRDRTVYSNQPQHF. The V gene is TRBV19, the J gene TRBJ1-5, with 8 bases matching TRBD1. V lost 7 bases and J lost 0; bases outside the gene matches: 14. Germline-derived CDR1 and CDR2 are LNHDA and SQIVND (reference sequence). The CDR3 covers 18 residues.

This chain uses TRBV19 with TRBJ1-3; perhaps TRBD1 as D (6 bases). The CDR3 is 15 amino acids. The V end lost 4 bases, the J end lost 2 bases, and 12 bases lay between the germline ends. The germline gives CDR1 LNHDA, CDR2 SQIVND (reference sequence). This chain's CDR3 is CASSTRQDPGNTIYF. CDR3 sequence (DNA): TGTGCCAGTAGTACCCGACAGGACCCTGGAAACACCATATATTTT.

This clonotype was observed a handful of times. The rearrangement uses TRBV12-3 or TRBV12-4 and TRBJ1-1, with 7 bases that match TRBD1. J was trimmed by 10 bases and V by 6 bases; bases with no gene match: 11. The CDR3 has 13 amino acids. The CDR3 spells CASSYHTGVGAFF. Here the CDR3 DNA reads TGTGCCAGCAGCTACCATACAGGGGTCGGAGCTTTCTTT.

This chain connects TRBV30 to TRBJ1-5; D may be TRBD1 (5 bases). V lost 0 bases and J 7 bases, leaving 19 bases between the germline ends. CDR3 size: 16 residues. CDR1 GTSNPN and CDR2 SVGIG come from the germline V gene (reference sequence). CDR3 in DNA: TGTGCCTGGAGTGTACCGGGGCAGGGAAGGGGACAGCCCCAGCATTTT. This gives the protein CAWSVPGQGRGQPQHF. Full variable domain (rest looked up from reference TRBV30 and TRBJ1-5): SQTIHQWPATLVQPVGSPLSLECTVEGTSNPNLYWYRQAAGRGLQLLFYSVGIGQISSEVPQNLSASRPQDRQFILSSKKLLLSDSGFYLCAWSVPGQGRGQPQHFGDGTRLSIL.

This clonotype was recorded many times. The CDR3 DNA is TGTGCCAGCAGCTCCCCCGGGGGGGAGCAGTTCTTC. Amino acids: CASSSPGGEQFF. The genes are TRBV7-3 and TRBJ2-1, with 7 bases matching TRBD2. The germline V gene encodes CDR1 SGHTA and CDR2 FQGTGA. Losses at the gene ends were 4 bases for V and 10 bases for J; bases not matched to a gene: 4. The CDR3 is made up of 12 amino acids.

This chain connects TRBV6-8 to TRBJ2-1; 8 bases fit TRBD1. V was clipped by 5 bases and J by 5 bases; unmatched bases: 11. This CDR3 has 16 amino acids. From germline, CDR1 is MNHGY and CDR2 SAAAGT. CDR3 sequence (DNA): TGTGCCAGCAGTAGGGCCGGACAGGGTTCCCACAATGAGCAGTTCTTC. Translated: CASSRAGQGSHNEQFF.

V is TRBV11-2 and J is TRBJ1-5; tentatively, D is TRBD1 (5 bases). Germline CDR1 and CDR2: SGHAT and FQNNGV. This CDR3 contains 16 residues. Trimming took 0 bases from V and 8 from J, leaving 17 bases between them. The CDR3 sequence: CASSLEGWGRKEPQHF. CDR3 coding DNA: TGTGCCAGCAGCTTAGAAGGGTGGGGACGTAAAGAGCCCCAGCATTTT.

This clonotype has a handful of counts. The chain employs TRBV6-6 and TRBJ1-2; 7 nucleotides align to TRBD1. The CDR3 has 13 residues. Trimming cost V 9 bases and J 6 bases; bases outside gene matches: 10. CDR1 is MNHNY, CDR2 SVGAGI, per germline (reference sequence). The DNA for the CDR3 is TGTGCCAGTCTAAGGGGGCTGAACGATGGCTACACCTTC. Protein sequence: CASLRGLNDGYTF.

This clonotype was seen a handful of times. The chain has TRBV6-5 and TRBJ2-5; no definite D call. V lost 5 bases and J 2 bases, leaving 3 bases between the germline ends. Germline-derived CDR1 and CDR2 are MNHEY and SVGAGI. There are 11 residues in the CDR3. The CDR3 reads CASSKQETQYF. The CDR3 coding sequence is TGTGCCAGCAGTAAACAAGAGACCCAGTACTTC.

The CDR3 DNA reads TGTGCCAGCAGCGCCCGGGTCTCTGGAAACACCATATATTTT. This sequence encodes CASSARVSGNTIYF. The chain recombines TRBV5-6 with TRBJ1-3; D not resolved. The CDR3 runs to 14 residues. The germline V gene has CDR1 SGHDT and CDR2 YYEEEE. Trimming shortened V by 4 bases and J by 0 bases, and 8 bases separated the two germline ends.

The rearrangement joins TRBV3-1 to TRBJ2-1; D is undetermined. The CDR3 spans 13 residues. The ends were cut back, 3 bases at V and 4 bases at J, with 7 bases in the middle. Germline V gives CDR1 LGHDT, CDR2 YNNKEL (reference sequence). The CDR3 region is CASSQGQYNEQFF. In DNA, the CDR3 is TGTGCCAGCAGCCAGGGCCAATACAATGAGCAGTTCTTC.

This clonotype was seen more than once but under ten times. V and J are TRBV6-5 and TRBJ1-5; D not resolved. Trimming stripped 6 bases from V and 6 bases from J, with 15 bases between. Looked up from germline, CDR1 is MNHEY and CDR2 is SVGAGI. This CDR3 is 14 amino acids long. The CDR3 reads CASSDTFGGQPQHF. The CDR3 region has the DNA TGTGCCAGCAGCGACACCTTTGGCGGTCAGCCCCAGCATTTT.

As DNA, the CDR3 is TGTGCCAGCAGTTTGAAAACCGGGACCGTCGATCTCACTGAAGCTTTCTTT. This codes for CASSLKTGTVDLTEAFF. This chain connects TRBV27 to TRBJ1-1; tentative D call: TRBD1 (5 bases). This CDR3 spans 17 amino acids. Germline CDR1 and CDR2: MNHEY and SMNVEV (reference sequence). Trimming took 3 bases from V and 4 from J, leaving 21 bases between them.

The rearrangement uses TRBV2 and TRBJ1-5, with D hard to call. The CDR3 totals 15 residues. From germline, CDR1 is SNHLY and CDR2 FYNNEI. Trimming took 1 base from V and 2 from J, leaving 9 bases between them. Here the CDR3 reads CASSEEGFGNQPQHF. Here the CDR3 DNA reads TGTGCCAGCAGTGAAGAGGGATTCGGCAATCAGCCCCAGCATTTT.

This clonotype showed up many times. The V gene is TRBV6-2 or TRBV6-3, the J gene TRBJ2-7; D possibly corresponds to TRBD1 (5 bases). The CDR3 has 22 amino acids. Germline V gives CDR1 MNHEY, CDR2 SVGEGT. V lost 2 bases and J 3 bases, leaving 35 bases between the germline ends. This CDR3 is CASSYNDRPQKTKTFRDYEQYF. CDR3 bases: TGTGCCAGCAGTTACAACGACAGACCGCAAAAAACGAAGACTTTCCGAGACTACGAGCAGTACTTC.

This chain joins TRBV19 and TRBJ2-7, with 9 bases that match TRBD2. Germline V lookup: CDR1 LNHDA, CDR2 SQIVND (reference sequence). The CDR3 consists of 15 residues. With V trimmed by 6 bases and J by 1 base, 7 bases remained unmatched. CDR3 sequence (DNA): TGTGCCAGTAGCCTGCAAGCGGGGGGATCCTACGAGCAGTACTTC. This encodes CASSLQAGGSYEQYF.

The J gene is TRBJ1-5, the V gene TRBV5-1, with no clear D. With 4 bases removed from V and 0 bases from J, the gap between germline ends came to 11 bases. Germline V gives CDR1 SGHRS, CDR2 YFSETQ. This CDR3 has 15 residues. The CDR3, as DNA: TGCGCCAGCAGCCTGGCGCCGAATAGCAATCAGCCCCAGCATTTT. Translating gives CASSLAPNSNQPQHF.

V is TRBV5-1 and J is TRBJ2-1; 7 positions match TRBD2. This CDR3 is built from 15 residues. Germline CDR1 and CDR2: SGHRS and YFSETQ. The trim removed 0 bases at V and 7 bases at J, leaving 7 bases unmatched. Here the CDR3 reads CASSLAAGRENEQFF. In DNA, the CDR3 is TGCGCCAGCAGCTTGGCGGCAGGGAGGGAAAATGAGCAGTTCTTC.